The 6 T cell receptor beta chains given below trace back to one sample, sequenced in a study of T-cell reconstitution after alpha-beta-depleted transplantation in children. Construction of the TCRbeta library involved unique molecular identifiers. TCRdb reprocessed the PCR reads with MiXCR, giving one entry per CDR3 protein. The sample includes some 240,000 distinct CDR3 sequences, around 12% seen only once; the top ten take roughly 2.8%. Material: PBMCs from the stem cell graft donor, obtained from the stem cell graft. These receptor sequences come from a human donor who donated a stem cell graft to a child with acute lymphoblastic leukemia.

The chain uses TRBV11-2 and TRBJ2-1; no definite D call. The CDR3 is 13 amino acids. CDR1 and CDR2 from the germline V gene are SGHAT and FQNNGV. The V gene lost 6 bases and the J gene lost 7 bases, with 13 bases spanning the gap. This CDR3 is CASRQVPGNEQFF. In DNA form, the CDR3 reads TGTGCCAGCAGACAAGTTCCAGGAAATGAGCAGTTCTTC.

This clonotype occurred many times. V usage is TRBV7-9 and J usage is TRBJ1-5; TRBD1 matches 7 bases. The germline V gene encodes CDR1 SEHNR and CDR2 FQNEAQ (reference sequence). This CDR3 is 16 amino acids long. The V segment lost 7 bases and the J segment 3 bases; nucleotides outside the gene matches: 12. CDR3: CASTQGGATINQPQHF. The CDR3 region has the DNA TGTGCCAGCACCCAGGGGGGCGCCACCATCAATCAGCCCCAGCATTTT.

CDR3 bases: TGTGCCACAACGGGCAGACAGGGAGCATCTGGAAACACCATATATTTT. Translated, it gives CATTGRQGASGNTIYF. The genes are TRBV19 and TRBJ1-3, with 7 bases fitting TRBD1. The trim removed 10 bases at V and 1 base at J, leaving 13 bases unmatched. The CDR3 spans 16 residues. Germline CDR1 and CDR2: LNHDA and SQIVND (reference sequence). The complete variable domain, with remaining parts taken from reference TRBV19 and TRBJ1-3, reads DGGITQSPKYLFRKEGQNVTLSCEQNLNHDAMYWYRQDPGQGLRLIYYSQIVNDFQKGDIAEGYSVSREKKESFPLTVTSAQKNPTAFYLCATTGRQGASGNTIYFGEGSWLTVV.

This clonotype was seen ten or more times. This sequence joins TRBV10-3 and TRBJ2-7; 7 bases are shared with TRBD1. The CDR3 sequence is 13 residues long. Germline-derived CDR1 and CDR2 are ENHRY and SYGVKD. V gave up 9 bases and J gave up 1 base; unmatched junction bases: 6. DNA of the CDR3: TGTGCCATTCAGCGGACAGGATCCTACGAGCAGTACTTC. Amino acid sequence: CAIQRTGSYEQYF.

The table lists this clonotype with many counts. The V call is TRBV20-1, the J call TRBJ2-2, with D possibly TRBD1 on 5 matching bases. Between the trimmed V and J ends, which lost 4 bases and 6 bases, there was a span of 15 bases. The germline CDR1 and CDR2 sequences are DFQATT and SNEGSKA (reference sequence). The CDR3 length is 14 residues. This CDR3 is CSAIDARGSGELFF. The CDR3 DNA follows: TGCAGTGCTATTGATGCTAGGGGATCCGGGGAGCTGTTTTTT.

This clonotype has at least ten counts. The V call is TRBV29-1, the J call TRBJ2-7; D remains ambiguous. V was trimmed by 4 bases and J by 3 bases, leaving 7 bases between them. The CDR3 is made up of 11 amino acids. Germline CDR1 is SQVTM and CDR2 is ANQGSEA. Here the CDR3 reads CSVAQHYEQYF. The CDR3 DNA is TGCAGCGTTGCGCAGCACTACGAGCAGTACTTC.